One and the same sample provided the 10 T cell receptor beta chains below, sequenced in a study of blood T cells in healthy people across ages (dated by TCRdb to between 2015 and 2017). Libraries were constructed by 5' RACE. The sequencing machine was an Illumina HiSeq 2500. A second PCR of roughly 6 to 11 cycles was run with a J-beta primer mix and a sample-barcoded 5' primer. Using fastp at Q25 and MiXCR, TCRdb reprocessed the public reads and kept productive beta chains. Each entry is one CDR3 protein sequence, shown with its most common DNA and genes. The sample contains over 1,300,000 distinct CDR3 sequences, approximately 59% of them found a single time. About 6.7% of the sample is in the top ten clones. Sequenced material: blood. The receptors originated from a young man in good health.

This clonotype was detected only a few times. CDR3 nucleotides: TGCGCCAGCAGCCAAGATCCCCCAGCGGGGGGGAGAGATACGCAGTATTTT. Amino acid sequence: CASSQDPPAGGRDTQYF. This chain uses TRBV4-3 with TRBJ2-3, with 10 bases identical to TRBD2. This CDR3 is built from 17 residues. V dropped 0 bases and J dropped 5; count of bases not matched to a gene: 8. Looked up from germline, CDR1 is LGHNA and CDR2 is YSLEER.

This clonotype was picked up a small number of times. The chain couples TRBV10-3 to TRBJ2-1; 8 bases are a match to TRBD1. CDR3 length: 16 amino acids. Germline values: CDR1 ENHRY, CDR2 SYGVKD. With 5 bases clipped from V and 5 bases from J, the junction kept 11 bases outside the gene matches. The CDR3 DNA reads TGTGCCATCAGTCGGACAGGGAGGCTCAGGGACAATGAGCAGTTCTTC. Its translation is CAISRTGRLRDNEQFF.

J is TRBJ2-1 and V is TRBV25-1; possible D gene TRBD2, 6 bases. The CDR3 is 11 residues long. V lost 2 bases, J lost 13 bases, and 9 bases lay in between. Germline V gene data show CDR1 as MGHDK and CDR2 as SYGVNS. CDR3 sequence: CASSEISGQFF. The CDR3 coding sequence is TGTGCCAGCAGTGAAATTAGCGGACAGTTCTTC.

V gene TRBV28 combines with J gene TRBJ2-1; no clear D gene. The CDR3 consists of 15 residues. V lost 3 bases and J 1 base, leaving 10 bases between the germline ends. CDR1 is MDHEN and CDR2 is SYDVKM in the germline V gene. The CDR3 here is CASSFFPVSYNEQFF. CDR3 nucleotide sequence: TGTGCCAGCAGTTTTTTCCCAGTATCCTACAATGAGCAGTTCTTC. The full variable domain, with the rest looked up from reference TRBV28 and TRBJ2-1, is DVKVTQSSRYLVKRTGEKVFLECVQDMDHENMFWYRQDPGLGLRLIYFSYDVKMKEKGDIPEGYSVSREKKERFSLILESASTNQTSMYLCASSFFPVSYNEQFFGPGTRLTVL.

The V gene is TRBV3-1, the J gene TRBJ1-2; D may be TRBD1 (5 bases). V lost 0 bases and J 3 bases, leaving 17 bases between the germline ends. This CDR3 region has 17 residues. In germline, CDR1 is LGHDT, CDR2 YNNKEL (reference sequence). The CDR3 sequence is CASSQELLGPRDYGYTF. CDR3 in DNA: TGTGCCAGCAGCCAAGAATTATTGGGACCGAGGGACTATGGCTACACCTTC.

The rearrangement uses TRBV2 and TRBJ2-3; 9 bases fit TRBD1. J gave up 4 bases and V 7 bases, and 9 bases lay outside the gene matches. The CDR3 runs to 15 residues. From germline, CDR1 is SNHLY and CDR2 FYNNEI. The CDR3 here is CASTLDRGGSDTQYF. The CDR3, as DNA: TGTGCCAGCACTTTGGACAGGGGAGGTTCAGATACGCAGTATTTT.

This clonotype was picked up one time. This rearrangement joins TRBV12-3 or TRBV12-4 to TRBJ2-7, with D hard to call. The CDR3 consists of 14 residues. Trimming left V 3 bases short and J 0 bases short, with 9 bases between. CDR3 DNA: TGTGCCAGCAGTTTGAACCGCTGCTCCTACGAGCAGTACTTC. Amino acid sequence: CASSLNRCSYEQYF.

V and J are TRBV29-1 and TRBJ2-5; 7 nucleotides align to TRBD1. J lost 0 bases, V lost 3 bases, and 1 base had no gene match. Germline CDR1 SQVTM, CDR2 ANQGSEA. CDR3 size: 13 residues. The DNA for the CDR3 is TGCAGCGTTGAGGACAGGTACCAAGAGACCCAGTACTTC. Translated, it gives CSVEDRYQETQYF.

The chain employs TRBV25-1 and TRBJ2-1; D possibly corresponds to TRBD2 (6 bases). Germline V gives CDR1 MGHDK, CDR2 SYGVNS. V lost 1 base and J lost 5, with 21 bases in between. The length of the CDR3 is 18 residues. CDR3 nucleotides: TGTGCCAGCAGTGAATTGAAGGGTAGGCCCAGCGGGCACAATGAGCAGTTCTTC. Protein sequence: CASSELKGRPSGHNEQFF.

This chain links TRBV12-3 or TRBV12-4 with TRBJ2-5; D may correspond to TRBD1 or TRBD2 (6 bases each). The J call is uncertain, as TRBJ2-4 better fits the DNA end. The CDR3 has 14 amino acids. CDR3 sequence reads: CASSTRGRPNIQYF. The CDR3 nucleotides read TGTGCCAGCAGTACGAGGGGGAGGCCAAACATTCAGTACTTC.